This T cell receptor (beta chain) is from a study of CD4+ T cells in melanoma. Study-wide results and caveats: CD8+ T cell, macrophage and B cell function reportedly correlated with neoantigen-specific CD4+ T cells.

Method: immunoSEQ multiplex PCR; TCRdb's copy keeps in-frame clones and lacks some. The sample holds around 11,000 clones, about 67% seen once. In the case of this clone: Its antigen is not identified.

With V trimmed by 3 bases and J by 2 bases, 4 bases remained unmatched. The length of the CDR3 is 15 residues. Germline V gene sequence: CDR1 LNHDA, CDR2 SQIVND (reference sequence). This chain links TRBV19 with TRBJ1-2, with 9 bases aligning to TRBD1. This clonotype was sampled from a human donor with melanoma. Sequencing was done on a sample of cells from a culture (not recorded whether cultured in vitro). CDR3 bases: TGTGCCAGTAGTATCTCCGGGACAGGGAACTATGGCTACACCTTC. It encodes CASSISGTGNYGYTF.